Listed below are T cell receptor beta chains from one sample, sequenced in a study of neurological immune-mediated disorders. TCRdb ran MiXCR on the 5' RACE reads and lists one entry per CDR3 protein. Of some 45,000 distinct CDR3 sequences in the sample, about 12% were seen once. What was sequenced was PBMCs. The receptor source for this set is a male donor with HTLV-1-associated myelopathy (HAM/TSP). The CDR3 runs from the conserved cysteine through the conserved F or W. A D gene is named only where the DNA matches it firmly. Clone sizes are given selectively: once, few, many, or a class where the clone is expanded.

d_gene,len,abundance,j_gene,v_gene,CDR3nt,CDR3aa
TRBD2,14,many,TRBJ2-2,TRBV7-9,TGTGCCAGCAACGGACTAGCGGGGCCCGGGGAGCTGTTTTTT,CASNGLAGPGELFF
NA,13,many,TRBJ1-5,TRBV20-1,TGCAGTGCTAGGAAGGGGGTTTATCAGCCCCAGCATTTT,CSARKGVYQPQHF
TRBD1,15,many,TRBJ2-7,TRBV6-1,TGTGCCAGCAGTGGGCGGACAGGCATATCCTACGAGCAGTACTTC,CASSGRTGISYEQYF
TRBD1,15,many,TRBJ2-1,TRBV12-3/TRBV12-4,TGTGCCAGCAGTTTTGGGACAGGGAGGGACAATGAGCAGTTCTTC,CASSFGTGRDNEQFF
TRBD1,16,many,TRBJ1-1,TRBV5-1,TGCGCCAGCAGCCAGGGGGGATCATCAATGAACACTGAAGCTTTCTTT,CASSQGGSSMNTEAFF
NA,15,many,TRBJ2-1,TRBV7-2,TGTGCCAGCAGCTTAGAAGTAGCGACGATCAATGAGCAGTTCTTC,CASSLEVATINEQFF
NA,10,many,TRBJ1-1,TRBV20-1,TGCAGTTCTTGGCAGGGCGCAGCTTTCTTT,CSSWQGAAFF
NA,14,many,TRBJ2-1,TRBV5-1,TGCGCCAGCAGCGCGGGACTGGCCTACAATGAGCAGTTCTTC,CASSAGLAYNEQFF
NA,16,many,TRBJ2-2,TRBV5-1,TGCGCCAGCAGCTCCACCTGGGGAACGAACACCGGGGAGCTGTTTTTT,CASSSTWGTNTGELFF
NA,14,NA,TRBJ1-1,TRBV4-3,TGCGCCAGCAGCCAAGAGGGGGGTGGCCCTGAAGCTTTCTTT,CASSQEGGGPEAFF
NA,15,many,TRBJ1-6,TRBV9,TGTGCCAGCAGCGTAATGTGGGGGTCGGATTCACCCCTCCACTTT,CASSVMWGSDSPLHF
NA,14,many,TRBJ2-1,TRBV5-6,TGTGCCAGCAGCTGGGGGTCGGCTCGTAGGGAGCAGTTCTTC,CASSWGSARREQFF
TRBD1,17,many,TRBJ1-3,TRBV29-1,TGCAGCGTTGGCGGGTCCCGCCGGACAGGCTCTGGAAACACCATATATTTT,CSVGGSRRTGSGNTIYF
NA,13,NA,TRBJ1-6,TRBV9,TGTGCGAGCAGCCCCAGTCTCGGTTCACCCATCCACTTT,CASSPSLGSPIHF